This T cell receptor (beta chain) was recovered during a study of blood T cell repertoires in COVID-19. Across the whole study: Samples representing acute and convalescent COVID-19 were sourced from the United States, Italy and Spain.

Profiling relied on immunoSEQ multiplex PCR, and the TCRdb table lists in-frame clones only, not all of them. The sample shows 220,000 or so clones, about four fifths of them seen only once. The CDR3 consists of 17 residues. Germline V gives CDR1 MNHNS, CDR2 SASEGT. V shed 3 bases and J 1 base; nucleotides not matched to a gene: 9. The sequenced material came from peripheral blood. The rearrangement uses TRBV6-1 and TRBJ1-5; TRBD1 agrees at 7 bases. The sequence came from a woman aged 55-69 years with acute or convalescent COVID-19. CDR3 sequence reads: CASSEVWGQRSNQPQHF. The CDR3 nucleotides are TGTGCCAGCAGTGAGGTGTGGGGACAGCGAAGCAATCAGCCCCAGCATTTT.